These T cell receptor beta chains were read from a single sample in a study of T cell repertoires in cytomegalovirus infection. These receptors' targets are unknown. MiXCR, run by TCRdb on the reads, gives a single entry per CDR3 protein. The profile shows about 890,000 distinct CDR3 sequences, roughly 30% of them singletons. The sequenced sample was cultured CD8+ T cells from PBMCs, obtained from culture after CMV antigen stimulation. The receptor set was obtained from a human donor in good health (CMV status not recorded). Some clones in this sample may be carry-over from other donors' samples. Each CDR3 is given with its conserved first and last residue. D genes are given only for firm matches. The size of a clone is reported for some rows only, either as once, few or many, or as a class for expanded clones.

CDR3nt: TGTGCCAGCAGCTTAGGAGGGACTAGCTCCTACAATGAGCAGTTCTTC; CDR3aa: CASSLGGTSSYNEQFF; abundance: NA; d_gene: TRBD2; j_gene: TRBJ2-1; v_gene: TRBV7-3
CDR3nt: TGTGCCAGCAGCTTAGGAGGGGGCTCGAATGGCTACACCTTC; CDR3aa: CASSLGGGSNGYTF; abundance: few; d_gene: TRBD1; j_gene: TRBJ1-2; v_gene: TRBV13
CDR3nt: TGTGCCAGCAGCGCCCCGGATGGCGGGGGGGCCTTAGCCAAAAACATTCAGTACTTC; CDR3aa: CASSAPDGGGALAKNIQYF; abundance: many; d_gene: TRBD2; j_gene: TRBJ2-4; v_gene: TRBV7-8
CDR3nt: TGTGCCAGCAGTTGGGGAACAGAGGAGTTCTTC; CDR3aa: CASSWGTEEFF; abundance: few; d_gene: NA; j_gene: TRBJ2-1; v_gene: TRBV6-2/TRBV6-3
CDR3nt: TGTGCCAGCAGCGCCTTAGCGGGGGTCCGAATCACAGATACGCAGTATTTT; CDR3aa: CASSALAGVRITDTQYF; abundance: few; d_gene: TRBD2; j_gene: TRBJ2-3; v_gene: TRBV7-3
CDR3nt: TGTGCCAGCAGCTTAGGGACCACGGACACCGGGGAGCTGTTTTTT; CDR3aa: CASSLGTTDTGELFF; abundance: NA; d_gene: NA; j_gene: TRBJ2-2; v_gene: TRBV7-8
CDR3nt: TGTGCCAGCAGCTTGGCCGCCCGGGACAGGGATAACTATGGCTACACCTTC; CDR3aa: CASSLAARDRDNYGYTF; abundance: NA; d_gene: TRBD1; j_gene: TRBJ1-2; v_gene: TRBV5-5
CDR3nt: TGTGCCAGCAGTCCTCGGCGGACAGGGGCTTTTGGAGGCTACACCTTC; CDR3aa: CASSPRRTGAFGGYTF; abundance: many; d_gene: TRBD1; j_gene: TRBJ1-2; v_gene: TRBV6-1
CDR3nt: TGTGCCAGCAGTGCGGAGTACCACACAGATACGCAGTATTTT; CDR3aa: CASSAEYHTDTQYF; abundance: few; d_gene: NA; j_gene: TRBJ2-3; v_gene: TRBV9
CDR3nt: TGTGCCAGCAGCTCTTTTTGGGGAGCTAACTATGGCTACACCTTC; CDR3aa: CASSSFWGANYGYTF; abundance: once; d_gene: NA; j_gene: TRBJ1-2; v_gene: TRBV7-8
CDR3nt: TGTGCCAGCAGTGGGGGGTTTCCAGGGGGCAATCAGCCCCAGCATTTT; CDR3aa: CASSGGFPGGNQPQHF; abundance: NA; d_gene: NA; j_gene: TRBJ1-5; v_gene: TRBV27
CDR3nt: TGTGCCAGCAGCCCCGAGGGGGGAAACACCATATATTTT; CDR3aa: CASSPEGGNTIYF; abundance: many; d_gene: NA; j_gene: TRBJ1-3; v_gene: TRBV7-8
CDR3nt: TGTGCCAGCAGTTGGGGACAGTTCTACAATGAGCAGTTCTTC; CDR3aa: CASSWGQFYNEQFF; abundance: few; d_gene: TRBD1; j_gene: TRBJ2-1; v_gene: TRBV6-5
CDR3nt: TGTGCCAGCAGCGTAGAGGAGTTTAACTATGGCTACACCTTC; CDR3aa: CASSVEEFNYGYTF; abundance: NA; d_gene: NA; j_gene: TRBJ1-2; v_gene: TRBV9
CDR3nt: TGCGCCACCCACAGGGAGAGCACAGATACGCAGTATTTT; CDR3aa: CATHRESTDTQYF; abundance: few; d_gene: NA; j_gene: TRBJ2-3; v_gene: TRBV10-2
CDR3nt: TGTGCCCACCGGGACAGGGGTAATTCACCCCTCCACTTT; CDR3aa: CAHRDRGNSPLHF; abundance: few; d_gene: TRBD1; j_gene: TRBJ1-6; v_gene: TRBV2
CDR3nt: TGTGCCACCCAGACAGAGCGCGGGGAGCTGTTTTTT; CDR3aa: CATQTERGELFF; abundance: many; d_gene: NA; j_gene: TRBJ2-2; v_gene: TRBV10-3
CDR3nt: TGTGCCAGCAGTTATTTGACAGGGCACACCGGGGAGCTGTTTTTT; CDR3aa: CASSYLTGHTGELFF; abundance: NA; d_gene: TRBD1; j_gene: TRBJ2-2; v_gene: TRBV6-6
CDR3nt: TGCGCCAGCAGCTACACACTAGCGGATAGCACAGATACGCAGTATTTT; CDR3aa: CASSYTLADSTDTQYF; abundance: NA; d_gene: TRBD2; j_gene: TRBJ2-3; v_gene: TRBV4-3
CDR3nt: TGTGCCAGCAGCGGGACTAGCGGGGTAGGCTCTAGGTTGGAGACCCAGTACTTC; CDR3aa: CASSGTSGVGSRLETQYF; abundance: NA; d_gene: TRBD2; j_gene: TRBJ2-5; v_gene: TRBV7-6
CDR3nt: TGTGCCAGCAGTGAGGGGTGGGGAAATGAGCAGTTCTTC; CDR3aa: CASSEGWGNEQFF; abundance: few; d_gene: NA; j_gene: TRBJ2-1; v_gene: TRBV6-1
CDR3nt: TGTGCCAGCAGCTCTACAGAAGACAATCAGCCCCAGCATTTT; CDR3aa: CASSSTEDNQPQHF; abundance: NA; d_gene: NA; j_gene: TRBJ1-5; v_gene: TRBV2
CDR3nt: TGTGCCAGCAGCGGGGGACACATGGGGGCTGAAGCTTTCTTT; CDR3aa: CASSGGHMGAEAFF; abundance: many; d_gene: NA; j_gene: TRBJ1-1; v_gene: TRBV7-9
CDR3nt: TGTGCCAGCAGCCGGGACATAACTAGCAATCAGCCCCAGCATTTT; CDR3aa: CASSRDITSNQPQHF; abundance: few; d_gene: NA; j_gene: TRBJ1-5; v_gene: TRBV6-1
CDR3nt: TGTGCCACCAGTGCTGGACAGAGCTCCTACAATAAGCAGTTCTTC; CDR3aa: CATSAGQSSYNKQFF; abundance: NA; d_gene: NA; j_gene: TRBJ2-1; v_gene: TRBV24-1
CDR3nt: TGTGCCAGCAGGAAACACGAGAATGAAAAACTGTTTTTT; CDR3aa: CASRKHENEKLFF; abundance: NA; d_gene: NA; j_gene: TRBJ1-4; v_gene: TRBV7-9
CDR3nt: TGTGCCAGCAGCTTTCAAGCGCAGGGTCCATACAATGAGCAGTTCTTC; CDR3aa: CASSFQAQGPYNEQFF; abundance: many; d_gene: NA; j_gene: TRBJ2-1; v_gene: TRBV7-8
CDR3nt: TGTGCCAGCAGCTCAGTCCCCTCCTACAATGAGCAGTTCTTC; CDR3aa: CASSSVPSYNEQFF; abundance: NA; d_gene: NA; j_gene: TRBJ2-1; v_gene: TRBV11-1
CDR3nt: TGTGCCAGCAGTGGTCGGCAGAACTATGGCTACACCTTC; CDR3aa: CASSGRQNYGYTF; abundance: NA; d_gene: NA; j_gene: TRBJ1-2; v_gene: TRBV2
CDR3nt: TGTGCCAGCAGTTCTTTTCAGGGGCGAGAGACCCAGTACTTC; CDR3aa: CASSSFQGRETQYF; abundance: NA; d_gene: NA; j_gene: TRBJ2-5; v_gene: TRBV27
CDR3nt: TGTGCCAGCAGCCAGGGGCTAGCGGGGGGCATCTACGAGCAGTACTTC; CDR3aa: CASSQGLAGGIYEQYF; abundance: NA; d_gene: TRBD2; j_gene: TRBJ2-7; v_gene: TRBV4-2
CDR3nt: TGTGCCAGCAGCAGCGGGACAGCCTACACAGATACGCAGTATTTT; CDR3aa: CASSSGTAYTDTQYF; abundance: few; d_gene: NA; j_gene: TRBJ2-3; v_gene: TRBV12-3/TRBV12-4
CDR3nt: TGCAGCGTCCCGGCTCAGGGGGCTGCTTCTGGCTACACCTTC; CDR3aa: CSVPAQGAASGYTF; abundance: NA; d_gene: TRBD1; j_gene: TRBJ1-2; v_gene: TRBV29-1
CDR3nt: TGTGCCAGCAGCGATGACGAGGAAGAGACCCAGTACTTC; CDR3aa: CASSDDEEETQYF; abundance: few; d_gene: NA; j_gene: TRBJ2-5; v_gene: TRBV2
CDR3nt: TGCAGTGCTAGTCCCCTGGATAGCTATGGCTACACCTTC; CDR3aa: CSASPLDSYGYTF; abundance: NA; d_gene: NA; j_gene: TRBJ1-2; v_gene: TRBV20-1
CDR3nt: TGCAGTGCTAGGGGGGACATTAATCAGCCCCAGCATTTT; CDR3aa: CSARGDINQPQHF; abundance: NA; d_gene: NA; j_gene: TRBJ1-5; v_gene: TRBV20-1
CDR3nt: TGCAGTGCTAGCTCGGGGGGGACAGGGTCCTACAATGAGCAGTTCTTC; CDR3aa: CSASSGGTGSYNEQFF; abundance: NA; d_gene: NA; j_gene: TRBJ2-1; v_gene: TRBV20-1
CDR3nt: TGTGCCAGCAGCTTAGCGTGGAGCTCCTACAATGAGCAGTTCTTC; CDR3aa: CASSLAWSSYNEQFF; abundance: many; d_gene: NA; j_gene: TRBJ2-1; v_gene: TRBV7-2
CDR3nt: TGTGCCAGCAGCCCCTTGGGACGCCTGGCCTACAATGAGCAGTTCTTC; CDR3aa: CASSPLGRLAYNEQFF; abundance: few; d_gene: NA; j_gene: TRBJ2-1; v_gene: TRBV7-9
CDR3nt: TGTGCCAGCAGCGAGGACAGGGTTAACACTGAAGCTTTCTTT; CDR3aa: CASSEDRVNTEAFF; abundance: NA; d_gene: TRBD1; j_gene: TRBJ1-1; v_gene: TRBV7-9
CDR3nt: TGCGCCAGCAGCTGGGGCGGGGGCCGCGATGAGCAGTTCTTC; CDR3aa: CASSWGGGRDEQFF; abundance: NA; d_gene: NA; j_gene: TRBJ2-1; v_gene: TRBV5-1
CDR3nt: TGCGCCAGCAGCCAAGATGGGGCAACTAATGAAAAACTGTTTTTT; CDR3aa: CASSQDGATNEKLFF; abundance: NA; d_gene: NA; j_gene: TRBJ1-4; v_gene: TRBV4-3
CDR3nt: TGTGCCAGCACTACCGGGACAGGGACCTACGAGCAGTACTTC; CDR3aa: CASTTGTGTYEQYF; abundance: few; d_gene: TRBD1; j_gene: TRBJ2-7; v_gene: TRBV7-6
CDR3nt: TGTGCCAGCAGACTGACAGGTTACAATGAGCAGTTCTTC; CDR3aa: CASRLTGYNEQFF; abundance: NA; d_gene: NA; j_gene: TRBJ2-1; v_gene: TRBV7-3
CDR3nt: TGTGCCACCAATTACAGGGGGACTGGGGAGCTGTTTTTT; CDR3aa: CATNYRGTGELFF; abundance: NA; d_gene: TRBD1; j_gene: TRBJ2-2; v_gene: TRBV24-1
CDR3nt: TGTGCCAGCAGCCTCATTGGTTCCCCTCAGGAGACAGATACGCAGTATTTT; CDR3aa: CASSLIGSPQETDTQYF; abundance: many; d_gene: NA; j_gene: TRBJ2-3; v_gene: TRBV7-8
CDR3nt: TGTGCCAGCAGCTACCCCGGGACAGGGGCGAACACTGAAGCTTTCTTT; CDR3aa: CASSYPGTGANTEAFF; abundance: NA; d_gene: TRBD1; j_gene: TRBJ1-1; v_gene: TRBV12-3/TRBV12-4
CDR3nt: TGTGCCAGTAGTATCGTTAGCGGGGGCTCCTACAATGAGCAGTTCTTC; CDR3aa: CASSIVSGGSYNEQFF; abundance: few; d_gene: TRBD2; j_gene: TRBJ2-1; v_gene: TRBV19
CDR3nt: TGCGCCAGCAGCCAAGATATTGGGACAGGCGGTGAGACCCGGTACTTC; CDR3aa: CASSQDIGTGGETRYF; abundance: NA; d_gene: TRBD1; j_gene: TRBJ2-5; v_gene: TRBV4-1
CDR3nt: TGTGCCAGCAGCGTAGCGGGCAATGAGCAGTTCTTC; CDR3aa: CASSVAGNEQFF; abundance: NA; d_gene: NA; j_gene: TRBJ2-1; v_gene: TRBV9
CDR3nt: TGTGCCAGCAGTTACACGATCCTACAGGGACAGGGGACTGAAGCTTTCTTT; CDR3aa: CASSYTILQGQGTEAFF; abundance: NA; d_gene: TRBD1; j_gene: TRBJ1-1; v_gene: TRBV6-8
CDR3nt: TGCGCCAGCACCCAGGGGGGGTTCAGTCGTGACTATGGCTACACCTTC; CDR3aa: CASTQGGFSRDYGYTF; abundance: NA; d_gene: TRBD1; j_gene: TRBJ1-2; v_gene: TRBV4-1
CDR3nt: TGTGCCAGCAGCTCTACACTTGGGGGACAGGGGCACAGATACGCAGCTAGCACAGATACGCAGTATTTT; CDR3aa: CASSSTLGGQGHRYAASTDTQYF; abundance: NA; d_gene: TRBD1; j_gene: TRBJ2-3; v_gene: TRBV28